The 20 T cell receptor beta chains listed next were all sequenced from one sample in a study of OX40 agonist ivuxolimab in advanced cancers. Here immunoSEQ multiplex PCR was the method, and the copy in TCRdb shows in-frame clones only, minus some. This sample has 65,000 to 95,000 clones, with over 70% found just once. Source: CD4+ or CD8+ T cells sorted from blood, taken in a trial of the OX40 agonist ivuxolimab. The receptors originated from an adult with an advanced solid tumor such as melanoma, head and neck, liver or kidney cancer.

V is TRBV11-2 and J is TRBJ1-5, with D uncertain. The CDR3 totals 14 residues. V was shortened by 5 bases and J by 3 bases, with 11 bases between the two germline ends. Germline V lookup: CDR1 SGHAT, CDR2 FQNNGV. This CDR3 reads CASSPLNANQPQHF. The CDR3 bases are TGTGCCAGCAGCCCGTTGAATGCCAATCAGCCCCAGCATTTT.

The V and J genes are TRBV30 and TRBJ1-5; unclear D gene. Germline V gene sequence: CDR1 GTSNPN, CDR2 SVGIG (reference sequence). CDR3 length: 12 residues. V was shortened by 1 base and J by 11 bases, with 12 bases between the two germline ends. CDR3: CAWSGGKGTQHF. The CDR3 DNA is TGTGCCTGGAGTGGCGGGAAAGGGACCCAGCATTTT.

V and J are TRBV2 and TRBJ1-5, with 9 nucleotides matching TRBD1. Germline V lookup: CDR1 SNHLY, CDR2 FYNNEI. CDR3 length: 15 amino acids. V lost 3 bases to trimming and J lost 4 bases; unmatched junction nucleotides: 4. The CDR3 is CASSEDRGWNQPQHF. DNA of the CDR3: TGTGCCAGCAGTGAGGACAGGGGTTGGAATCAGCCCCAGCATTTT.

The V and J genes are TRBV4-2 and TRBJ2-2; TRBD1 agrees at 8 bases. The CDR3 is 15 amino acids. The V gene's germline CDR1 is LGHNA and CDR2 YNFKEQ. V lost 2 bases and J lost 5; bases outside the gene matches: 4. CDR3 region: CASSQRQGQTGELFF. DNA of the CDR3: TGTGCCAGCAGCCAAAGACAGGGGCAGACCGGGGAGCTGTTTTTT.

The gene calls are TRBV5-5 and TRBJ2-7; D not certain. This CDR3 is built from 16 residues. V lost 0 bases to trimming and J lost 2 bases, with 15 bases between them. Germline V gene lookup returns CDR1 SGHKS and CDR2 YYEKEE (reference sequence). The DNA for the CDR3 is TGTGCCAGCAGCTTGGGCCCTGGACCTAACGCCTACGAGCAGTACTTC. Translated: CASSLGPGPNAYEQYF.

This sequence joins TRBV7-2 and TRBJ2-1; D gene unclear. Germline assignment: CDR1 SGHTA and CDR2 FQGNSA. Trimming stripped 1 base from V and 1 base from J, with 8 bases between. This CDR3 has 15 amino acids. Here the CDR3 reads CASSLESQSYNEQFF. CDR3 in DNA: TGTGCCAGCAGCTTAGAATCCCAGTCCTACAATGAGCAGTTCTTC.

This clone was observed a single time. The identical CDR3 is also encoded by other nucleotide sequences in the sample. This rearrangement joins TRBV13 to TRBJ2-7; D may be TRBD1 or TRBD2 (5 bases each). Trimming shortened V by 6 bases and J by 6 bases, and 18 bases separated the two germline ends. This CDR3 is built from 14 residues. Germline V gene lookup returns CDR1 PRHDT and CDR2 FYEKMQ (reference sequence). The CDR3 reads CASSRGRPPAEQYF. In DNA, the CDR3 is TGTGCCAGCAGTAGGGGACGCCCTCCGGCCGAGCAGTACTTC.

To note about this clone: The same CDR3 arises from other DNA sequences in this sample as well. The J gene is TRBJ2-7, the V gene TRBV5-1; 10 bases agree with TRBD1. The V and J ends lost 0 bases and 7 bases, in that order; junction bases with no gene match: 4. Germline lookup yields CDR1 SGHRS and CDR2 YFSETQ. The CDR3 is made up of 14 amino acids. In DNA form, the CDR3 reads TGCGCCAGCAGCTTGGGGACAGGGGGGCGGGAGCAGTACTTC. Amino acids: CASSLGTGGREQYF.

This rearrangement joins TRBV5-4 to TRBJ2-4; 7 positions match TRBD2. V lost 5 bases and J lost 9; bases outside the gene matches: 11. CDR1 is SGHNT, CDR2 YYREEE, per germline (reference sequence). The CDR3 contains 14 residues. In nucleotides, the CDR3 is TGTGCCAGCAGTCCCGGGGGAGGGTCGGGCATTCAGTACTTC. Amino acids: CASSPGGGSGIQYF.

The chain links TRBV4-1 to TRBJ1-1, with 12 positions matching TRBD1. V gave up 4 bases and J gave up 4 bases; unmatched junction bases: 10. Germline V gene lookup returns CDR1 MGHRA and CDR2 YSYEKL. The CDR3 sequence is 17 residues long. The CDR3: CASSPGTGGARGTEAFF. CDR3 coding DNA: TGCGCCAGCAGCCCCGGGACAGGGGGCGCGAGGGGCACTGAAGCTTTCTTT.

The rearrangement uses TRBV9 and TRBJ2-1, with 11 bases matching TRBD2. Trimming removed 3 bases from V and 7 bases from J; junction bases left unmatched: 3. The CDR3 spans 14 residues. Germline V gives CDR1 SGDLS, CDR2 YYNGEE. The CDR3 sequence is CASSAASGRNEQFF. The DNA of the CDR3 is TGTGCCAGCAGCGCGGCTAGCGGGAGGAATGAGCAGTTCTTC.

This clone appeared a single time. The chain is built from TRBV7-8 and TRBJ1-1; TRBD1 is a possible D gene (6 bases). The CDR3 extends over 16 amino acids. Trimming stripped 5 bases from V and 4 bases from J, with 20 bases between. The V gene's germline CDR1 is SGHVS and CDR2 FQNEAQ. This chain's CDR3 is CASSRWGGAMGTEAFF. CDR3 coding DNA: TGTGCCAGCAGCCGTTGGGGGGGGGCAATGGGCACTGAAGCTTTCTTT.

This chain links TRBV7-3 with TRBJ2-3; 9 nucleotides align to TRBD1. The CDR3 has 14 residues. The J segment lost 4 bases and the V segment lost 5 bases, leaving 4 bases of the junction unmatched. Germline loops: CDR1 SGHTA, CDR2 FQGTGA. The CDR3 loop reads CASSPGQGPDTQYF. CDR3 coding DNA: TGTGCCAGCAGCCCGGGACAGGGCCCAGATACGCAGTATTTT.

This chain uses TRBV4-2 with TRBJ2-3; 9 positions agree with TRBD2. The CDR3 is made up of 16 amino acids. Germline V gives CDR1 LGHNA, CDR2 YNFKEQ. V lost 1 base and J lost 0; bases outside the gene matches: 2. The CDR3 DNA sequence: TGTGCCAGCAGCCAAGCGCTAGCGGGAAGCACAGATACGCAGTATTTT. Translated: CASSQALAGSTDTQYF.

This rearrangement joins TRBV6-5 to TRBJ2-6; D is unresolved. Trimming removed 10 bases at V and 0 bases at J, with 10 bases between. Germline values: CDR1 MNHEY, CDR2 SVGAGI. The CDR3 runs to 14 residues. The CDR3 nucleotides are TGTGCCACCCTCCGCGCCTCTGGGGCCAACGTCCTGACTTTC. The encoded protein is CATLRASGANVLTF.

There are a few counts of this clone. The chain carries TRBV28 and TRBJ2-2; TRBD1 aligns across 7 bases. The CDR3 sequence is 16 residues long. V gave up 3 bases and J gave up 1 base; unmatched junction bases: 5. CDR1 is MDHEN, CDR2 SYDVKM, per germline. The CDR3 DNA reads as TGTGCCAGCAGTTTTGGGACAGTTCTGAACACCGGGGAGCTGTTTTTT. Encoded protein: CASSFGTVLNTGELFF.

The chain joins TRBV25-1 to TRBJ2-2; no reliable D call. The CDR3 loop spans 15 amino acids. Germline V lookup: CDR1 MGHDK, CDR2 SYGVNS. V gave up 4 bases and J gave up 0 bases, with 9 bases separating them. In DNA form, the CDR3 reads TGTGCCAGCAGTGCCCCCCGATCGAACACCGGGGAGCTGTTTTTT. This sequence encodes CASSAPRSNTGELFF. Drawing the rest from reference TRBV25-1 and TRBJ2-2, the complete variable domain is EADIYQTPRYLVIGTGKKITLECSQTMGHDKMYWYQQDPGMELHLIHYSYGVNSTEKGDLSSESTVSRIRTEHFPLTLESARPSHTSQYLCASSAPRSNTGELFFGEGSRLTVL.

The chain's CDR3 is CASGGAGVVGDTQYF. The CDR3 DNA is TGTGCCAGCGGGGGTGCGGGAGTGGTGGGAGATACGCAGTATTTT. This chain links TRBV9 with TRBJ2-3, with 7 bases that match TRBD2. Germline assignment: CDR1 SGDLS and CDR2 YYNGEE. The CDR3 extends over 15 amino acids. The V segment lost 7 bases and the J segment 5 bases; nucleotides outside the gene matches: 13.

V and J are TRBV28 and TRBJ2-5; 7 bases map to TRBD2. V lost 6 bases and J lost 5; bases outside the gene matches: 12. This CDR3 has 15 residues. The germline V gene has CDR1 MDHEN and CDR2 SYDVKM. CDR3: CASRGGSSEMETQYF. The CDR3 DNA reads TGTGCCAGCAGGGGGGGGTCCTCGGAAATGGAGACCCAGTACTTC.

This chain uses TRBV18 with TRBJ2-7; D ambiguous. CDR3 length: 13 residues. V gave up 0 bases and J gave up 3 bases, with 6 bases separating them. CDR1 and CDR2 (germline): KGHSH, LQKENI. In DNA form, the CDR3 reads TGTGCCAGCTCACCACCCCCCTTCTACGAGCAGTACTTC. Its translation: CASSPPPFYEQYF.